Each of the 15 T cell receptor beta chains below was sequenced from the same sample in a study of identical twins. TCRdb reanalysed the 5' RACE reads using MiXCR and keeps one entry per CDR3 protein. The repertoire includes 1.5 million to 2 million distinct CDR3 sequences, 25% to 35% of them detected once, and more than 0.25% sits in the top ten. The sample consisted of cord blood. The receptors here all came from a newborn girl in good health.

CDR3 loop: CASSFPGGSSPLHF. CDR3 in DNA: TGCGCCAGCAGCTTCCCAGGGGGCTCCTCACCCCTCCACTTT. V usage is TRBV5-1 and J usage is TRBJ1-6, with TRBD1 matching over 8 bases. V lost 2 bases to trimming and J lost 10 bases; unmatched junction nucleotides: 5. This CDR3 contains 14 residues. The V gene's germline CDR1 is SGHRS and CDR2 YFSETQ. The entire variable domain, with the rest obtained from reference TRBV5-1 and TRBJ1-6, is as follows: KAGVTQTPRYLIKTRGQQVTLSCSPISGHRSVSWYQQTPGQGLQFLFEYFSETQRNKGNFPGRFSGRQFSNSRSEMNVSTLELGDSALYLCASSFPGGSSPLHFGNGTRLTVT.

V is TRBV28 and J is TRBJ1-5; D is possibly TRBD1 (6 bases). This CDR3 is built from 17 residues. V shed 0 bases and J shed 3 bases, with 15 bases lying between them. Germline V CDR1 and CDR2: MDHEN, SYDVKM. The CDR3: CASSLWALTGANQPQHF. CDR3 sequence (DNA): TGTGCCAGCAGTTTATGGGCCTTGACAGGAGCCAATCAGCCCCAGCATTTT.

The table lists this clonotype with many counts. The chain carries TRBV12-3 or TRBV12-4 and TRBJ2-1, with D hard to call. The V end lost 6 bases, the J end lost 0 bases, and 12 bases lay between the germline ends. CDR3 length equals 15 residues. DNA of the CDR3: TGTGCCAGCAGCTCGACACCGAGCTCCTACAATGAGCAGTTCTTC. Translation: CASSSTPSSYNEQFF.

The DNA of the CDR3 is TGCAGTGCTAGGCGGATAGGGGTTAGGTATGGCTACACCTTC. This sequence encodes CSARRIGVRYGYTF. The genes are TRBV20-1 and TRBJ1-2, with D maybe TRBD1 (5 bases). The CDR3 length is 14 residues. The V and J ends lost 3 bases and 5 bases respectively, with 16 bases between them. The germline CDR1 and CDR2 sequences are DFQATT and SNEGSKA (reference sequence).

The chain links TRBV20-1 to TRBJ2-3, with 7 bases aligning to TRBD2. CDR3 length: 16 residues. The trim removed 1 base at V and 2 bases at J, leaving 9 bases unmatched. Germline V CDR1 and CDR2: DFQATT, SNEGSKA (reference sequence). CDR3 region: CSARVPGGAFTDTQYF. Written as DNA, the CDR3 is TGCAGTGCTAGAGTCCCGGGGGGAGCTTTCACAGATACGCAGTATTTT.

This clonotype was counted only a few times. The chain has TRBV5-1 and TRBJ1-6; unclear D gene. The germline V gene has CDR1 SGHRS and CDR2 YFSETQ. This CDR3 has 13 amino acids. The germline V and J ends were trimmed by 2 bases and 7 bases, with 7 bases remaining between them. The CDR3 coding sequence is TGCGCCAGCAGCTTATCTTGGAATTCACCCCTCCACTTT. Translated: CASSLSWNSPLHF.

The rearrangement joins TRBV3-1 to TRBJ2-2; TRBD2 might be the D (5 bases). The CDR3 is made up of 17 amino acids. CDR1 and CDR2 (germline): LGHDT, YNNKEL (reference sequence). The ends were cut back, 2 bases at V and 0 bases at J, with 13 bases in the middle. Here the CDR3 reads CASSQSSIASNTGELFF. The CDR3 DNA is TGTGCCAGCAGCCAATCGTCCATAGCGTCGAACACCGGGGAGCTGTTTTTT.

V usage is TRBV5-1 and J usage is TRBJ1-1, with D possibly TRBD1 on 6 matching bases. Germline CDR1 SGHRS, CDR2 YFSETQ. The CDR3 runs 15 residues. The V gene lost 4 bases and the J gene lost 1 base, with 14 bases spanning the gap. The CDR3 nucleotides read TGCGCCAGCAGCCAACGACAGGCATCGAACACTGAAGCTTTCTTT. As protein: CASSQRQASNTEAFF.

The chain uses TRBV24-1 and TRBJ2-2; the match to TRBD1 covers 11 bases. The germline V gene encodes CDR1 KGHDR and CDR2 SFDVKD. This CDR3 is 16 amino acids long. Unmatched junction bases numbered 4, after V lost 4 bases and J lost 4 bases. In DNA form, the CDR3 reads TGTGCCACCAGTGACCCCGGGACAGGGGGCACCGGGGAGCTGTTTTTT. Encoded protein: CATSDPGTGGTGELFF.

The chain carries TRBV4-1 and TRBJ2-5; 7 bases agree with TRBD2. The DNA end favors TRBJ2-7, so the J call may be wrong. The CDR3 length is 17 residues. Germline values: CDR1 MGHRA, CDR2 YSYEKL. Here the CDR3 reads CASSQVSSGGRKDEQYF. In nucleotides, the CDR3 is TGCGCCAGCAGCCAAGTTAGTTCTGGCGGGAGAAAGGACGAGCAGTACTTC.

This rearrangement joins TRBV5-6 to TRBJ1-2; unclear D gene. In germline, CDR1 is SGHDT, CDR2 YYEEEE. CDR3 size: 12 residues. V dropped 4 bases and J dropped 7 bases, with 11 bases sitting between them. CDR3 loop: CASSLLSLGYTF. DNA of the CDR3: TGTGCCAGCAGCCTGCTGAGCCTTGGCTACACCTTC.

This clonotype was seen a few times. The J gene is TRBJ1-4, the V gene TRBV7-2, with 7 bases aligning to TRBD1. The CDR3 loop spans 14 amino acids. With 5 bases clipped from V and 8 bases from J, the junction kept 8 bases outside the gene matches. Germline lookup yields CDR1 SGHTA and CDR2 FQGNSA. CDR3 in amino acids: CASSVTGRAEKLFF. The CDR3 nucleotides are TGTGCCAGCAGCGTGACAGGGCGGGCCGAAAAACTGTTTTTT.

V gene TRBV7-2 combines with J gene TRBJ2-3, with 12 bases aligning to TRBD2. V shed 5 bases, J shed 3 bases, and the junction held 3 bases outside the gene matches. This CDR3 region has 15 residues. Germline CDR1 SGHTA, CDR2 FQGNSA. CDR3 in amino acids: CASSTTSGRTDTQYF. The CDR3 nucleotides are TGTGCCAGCAGCACTACTAGCGGGAGGACAGATACGCAGTATTTT.

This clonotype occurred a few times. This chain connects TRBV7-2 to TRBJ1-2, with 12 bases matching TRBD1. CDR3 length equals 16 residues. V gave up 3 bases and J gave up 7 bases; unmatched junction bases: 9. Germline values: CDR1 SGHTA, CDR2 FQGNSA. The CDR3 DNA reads TGTGCCAGCAGCTTCCTCCGGGACAGGGGGCATATTGGCTACACCTTC. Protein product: CASSFLRDRGHIGYTF.

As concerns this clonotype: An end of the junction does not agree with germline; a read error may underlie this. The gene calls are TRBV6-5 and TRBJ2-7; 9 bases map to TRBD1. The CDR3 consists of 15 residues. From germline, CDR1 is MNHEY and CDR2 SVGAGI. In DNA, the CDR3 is TGTGCCAGCAGTTCCCCGGGACAGGGAACGTACGGGCAGTACTTC. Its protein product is CASSSPGQGTYGQYF.